This T cell receptor beta chain appears in the sequencing data of a study of blood T cells in healthy people across ages. Turning to the study itself: Per two T cells, template switching captured roughly one barcoded beta molecule. Study observations and caveats: The study found more naive CD4+ cells and higher diversity in long-lived than aged donors.

Concerning this clonotype itself: Its matching antigen is unknown.

Trimming left V 6 bases short and J 8 bases short, with 10 bases between. The CDR3 totals 12 residues. Germline V gene lookup returns CDR1 SNHLY and CDR2 FYNNEI. Through a sample-barcoded 5' primer and a J-beta primer mix, a second PCR was run for about 6 to 11 cycles. TCRdb reprocessed the 5' RACE reads via MiXCR and lists one record per CDR3 protein. The data hold around 700,000 distinct CDR3 sequences, with just under 25% observed a single time. This same sample was also part of a study on T cells of mothers and their children.

Input material: blood. This receptor was obtained from a boy between 10 and 17 years old in good health. The chain links TRBV2 to TRBJ1-4, with a weak D call TRBD1 (5 bases). The CDR3 nucleotides are TGTGCCAGCAGGAAGGAGGGGGAAAAACTGTTTTTT. Its protein is CASRKEGEKLFF.